The next 5 T cell receptor beta chains were all read from a single sample in a study of spatial heterogeneity in lung cancer. Specified time point: sample taken at primary tumor resection. TCRdb processed the 5' RACE reads anew with MiXCR; each CDR3 protein has one entry. The sample yields about 42,000 distinct CDR3 sequences, under 7.5% seen once. The sample here was PBMCs, taken at surgery. The receptors were sampled from a female donor with early-stage non-small cell lung cancer.

There are a few counts of this clonotype. The chain recombines TRBV5-1 with TRBJ2-1; 7 bases agree with TRBD2. V lost 4 bases to trimming and J lost 2 bases; unmatched junction nucleotides: 9. This CDR3 has 16 amino acids. Germline V gives CDR1 SGHRS, CDR2 YFSETQ. In nucleotides, the CDR3 is TGCGCCAGCAGCCCCCGGGGGGAAGCCGCCTACAATGAGCAGTTCTTC. It specifies CASSPRGEAAYNEQFF.

The chain employs TRBV20-1 and TRBJ1-1; D gene ambiguous. The CDR3 spans 12 residues. Per the germline V gene, CDR1 is DFQATT and CDR2 is SNEGSKA (reference sequence). The V end lost 7 bases, the J end lost 0 bases, and 9 bases lay between the germline ends. This CDR3 is CSGTGVNTEAFF. CDR3 in DNA: TGCAGTGGTACCGGGGTGAACACTGAAGCTTTCTTT.

In its sample, this clonotype was seen a few times. This rearrangement joins TRBV6-5 to TRBJ2-1; TRBD1 agrees at 8 bases. V lost 6 bases, J lost 3 bases, and 13 bases stayed unmatched. The CDR3 spans 17 residues. CDR1 and CDR2 from the germline V gene are MNHEY and SVGAGI. CDR3 DNA: TGTGCCAGCAGGCGATTCGACAGGGGACTGTTCTACAATGAGCAGTTCTTC. Translated: CASRRFDRGLFYNEQFF.

This clonotype was found many times. This chain uses TRBV18 with TRBJ1-4; possibly TRBD1 for D (5 bases). Looked up from germline, CDR1 is KGHSH and CDR2 is LQKENI. The CDR3 extends over 15 amino acids. The V end was cut by 3 bases, the J end by 5 bases, with 13 bases between. For the CDR3, the DNA is TGTGCCAGCTCACCGAATTGGACAAAGAATGAAAAACTGTTTTTT. Residues: CASSPNWTKNEKLFF.

Many counts were recorded for this clonotype. The J gene is TRBJ1-5, the V gene TRBV28; D not certain. The germline V gene encodes CDR1 MDHEN and CDR2 SYDVKM. V dropped 6 bases and J dropped 0 bases, with 6 bases sitting between them. CDR3 size: 13 residues. The CDR3: CASSPTSNQPQHF. The DNA of the CDR3 is TGTGCCAGCAGCCCGACTAGCAATCAGCCCCAGCATTTT.